This is a list of T cell receptor beta chains from one sample in a study of early T cells in non-severe SARS-CoV-2 infection. TCRdb called the 5' RACE reads again in MiXCR, with one record for every CDR3 protein. The table has roughly 80,000 distinct CDR3 sequences, over 13% seen once. The sequenced sample consisted of whole blood. The receptors derive from an adult who was a healthcare worker with PCR-confirmed SARS-CoV-2 infection or an uninfected control (not recorded which). The CDR3 runs from the conserved cysteine through the conserved F or W. The D gene is left open where the match is weak. Size values are once, few and many counts, or a class for expanded clones, and some rows have none.

j_call: TRBJ1-2
d_call: NA
clone_size: few
v_call: TRBV7-9
cdr3_length: 15
cdr3_aa: CASSPTTFPNYGYTF
cdr3_nt: TGTGCCAGCAGCCCCACGACATTCCCTAACTATGGCTACACCTTC

j_call: TRBJ2-1
d_call: TRBD2
clone_size: few
v_call: TRBV19
cdr3_length: 18
cdr3_aa: CASSIDRTSGIQINEQFF
cdr3_nt: TGTGCCAGTAGTATAGATCGGACTAGCGGGATCCAAATCAATGAGCAGTTCTTC

j_call: TRBJ2-7
d_call: NA
clone_size: many
v_call: TRBV6-1
cdr3_length: 13
cdr3_aa: CASSEWGPYEQYF
cdr3_nt: TGTGCCAGCAGTGAGTGGGGCCCCTACGAGCAGTACTTC

j_call: TRBJ1-2
d_call: NA
clone_size: many
v_call: TRBV28
cdr3_length: 12
cdr3_aa: CASSLSGDGYTF
cdr3_nt: TGTGCCAGCAGTTTATCCGGGGATGGCTACACCTTC

j_call: TRBJ1-1
d_call: NA
clone_size: NA
v_call: TRBV7-8
cdr3_length: 15
cdr3_aa: CASSGYRVGATEAFF
cdr3_nt: TGTGCCAGCAGCGGATACAGGGTTGGCGCCACTGAAGCTTTCTTT

j_call: TRBJ2-7
d_call: NA
clone_size: NA
v_call: TRBV13
cdr3_length: 12
cdr3_aa: CASSSSAYEQYF
cdr3_nt: TGTGCCAGCAGCTCTTCAGCCTACGAGCAGTACTTC

j_call: TRBJ2-5
d_call: TRBD2
clone_size: NA
v_call: TRBV3-1
cdr3_length: 12
cdr3_aa: CTSGRNQETQYF
cdr3_nt: TGTACTAGCGGACGAAACCAAGAGACCCAGTACTTC

j_call: TRBJ2-7
d_call: NA
clone_size: many
v_call: TRBV11-2
cdr3_length: 18
cdr3_aa: CASSWNTESLGEVDEQYF
cdr3_nt: TGTGCCAGCAGCTGGAACACAGAATCCCTGGGAGAAGTGGACGAGCAGTACTTC

j_call: TRBJ1-5
d_call: NA
clone_size: many
v_call: TRBV30
cdr3_length: 12
cdr3_aa: CAWSVPGGPQHF
cdr3_nt: TGTGCCTGGAGTGTACCGGGTGGGCCCCAGCATTTT

j_call: TRBJ1-5
d_call: TRBD1
clone_size: medium-sized
v_call: TRBV20-1
cdr3_length: 17
cdr3_aa: CSAHGQGGRYSNQPQHF
cdr3_nt: TGCAGTGCCCACGGACAGGGCGGACGCTATAGCAATCAGCCCCAGCATTTT

j_call: TRBJ2-2
d_call: NA
clone_size: NA
v_call: TRBV5-1
cdr3_length: 15
cdr3_aa: CASSLVGTNTGELFF
cdr3_nt: TGCGCCAGCAGCTTGGTGGGGACGAACACCGGGGAGCTGTTTTTT

j_call: TRBJ2-1
d_call: NA
clone_size: NA
v_call: TRBV6-2/TRBV6-3
cdr3_length: 15
cdr3_aa: CASSPYMSAYNEQFF
cdr3_nt: TGTGCCAGCAGCCCTTACATGTCGGCCTACAATGAGCAGTTCTTC

j_call: TRBJ2-1
d_call: TRBD2
clone_size: NA
v_call: TRBV6-6
cdr3_length: 13
cdr3_aa: CASRRTRSGEQFF
cdr3_nt: TGTGCCAGCAGGAGGACTAGGAGTGGTGAGCAGTTCTTC

j_call: TRBJ2-7
d_call: TRBD2
clone_size: NA
v_call: TRBV4-1
cdr3_length: 15
cdr3_aa: CASSQAASGTLEQYF
cdr3_nt: TGCGCCAGCAGCCAAGCTGCTAGCGGGACCCTCGAGCAGTACTTC

j_call: TRBJ2-1
d_call: NA
clone_size: few
v_call: TRBV30
cdr3_length: 17
cdr3_aa: CAWSDKLAGGTYNEQFF
cdr3_nt: TGTGCCTGGAGCGACAAACTAGCAGGGGGGACCTACAATGAGCAGTTCTTC

j_call: TRBJ2-1
d_call: NA
clone_size: many
v_call: TRBV5-4
cdr3_length: 15
cdr3_aa: CASSLGPGSGNEQFF
cdr3_nt: TGTGCCAGCAGCTTGGGCCCGGGGTCGGGCAATGAGCAGTTCTTC

j_call: TRBJ1-2
d_call: TRBD1
clone_size: few
v_call: TRBV29-1
cdr3_length: 16
cdr3_aa: CSVAVGQGTLNYGYTF
cdr3_nt: TGCAGCGTAGCCGTAGGACAGGGCACACTTAACTATGGCTACACCTTC

j_call: TRBJ2-7
d_call: NA
clone_size: few
v_call: TRBV9
cdr3_length: 14
cdr3_aa: CASSEAPGAYEQYF
cdr3_nt: TGTGCCAGCAGCGAAGCCCCCGGCGCCTACGAGCAGTACTTC

j_call: TRBJ1-1
d_call: NA
clone_size: NA
v_call: TRBV29-1
cdr3_length: 13
cdr3_aa: CSVSPAGNTEAFF
cdr3_nt: TGCAGCGTTAGCCCCGCGGGGAACACTGAAGCTTTCTTT

j_call: TRBJ2-2
d_call: NA
clone_size: NA
v_call: TRBV7-6
cdr3_length: 13
cdr3_aa: CASSLEDTGELFF
cdr3_nt: TGTGCCAGCAGCTTAGAAGACACCGGGGAGCTGTTTTTT

j_call: TRBJ2-7
d_call: NA
clone_size: many
v_call: TRBV19
cdr3_length: 16
cdr3_aa: CASSIGPQGPAYEQYF
cdr3_nt: TGTGCCAGTAGTATTGGGCCGCAGGGACCAGCCTACGAGCAGTACTTC

j_call: TRBJ2-5
d_call: NA
clone_size: few
v_call: TRBV7-6
cdr3_length: 17
cdr3_aa: CASSNPRGTAIQETQYF
cdr3_nt: TGTGCCAGCAGCAACCCCCGCGGGACGGCCATCCAAGAGACCCAGTACTTC

j_call: TRBJ2-7
d_call: TRBD2
clone_size: few
v_call: TRBV9
cdr3_length: 14
cdr3_aa: CASSASGRASEQYF
cdr3_nt: TGTGCCAGCAGCGCTAGCGGGAGGGCAAGCGAGCAGTACTTC

j_call: TRBJ1-2
d_call: TRBD1
clone_size: NA
v_call: TRBV12-3/TRBV12-4
cdr3_length: 15
cdr3_aa: CASSERGTGESGYTF
cdr3_nt: TGTGCCAGCAGTGAACGCGGGACAGGGGAATCTGGCTACACCTTC

j_call: TRBJ2-7
d_call: NA
clone_size: few
v_call: TRBV18
cdr3_length: 14
cdr3_aa: CASSTKLQNYEQYF
cdr3_nt: TGTGCCAGCTCAACTAAGTTACAGAACTACGAGCAGTACTTC

j_call: TRBJ2-7
d_call: NA
clone_size: NA
v_call: TRBV19
cdr3_length: 15
cdr3_aa: CASSSSLGQRYEQYF
cdr3_nt: TGTGCCAGTAGTTCTTCACTAGGACAACGCTACGAGCAGTACTTC

j_call: TRBJ1-1
d_call: NA
clone_size: NA
v_call: TRBV7-3
cdr3_length: 15
cdr3_aa: CASSPHPPGGTEAFF
cdr3_nt: TGTGCCAGCAGCCCTCACCCCCCCGGGGGCACTGAAGCTTTCTTT

j_call: TRBJ1-5
d_call: NA
clone_size: few
v_call: TRBV19
cdr3_length: 15
cdr3_aa: CASQIWADSNQPQHF
cdr3_nt: TGTGCCAGTCAGATCTGGGCAGATAGCAATCAGCCCCAGCATTTT

j_call: TRBJ2-1
d_call: NA
clone_size: NA
v_call: TRBV18
cdr3_length: 13
cdr3_aa: CASSPQNYNEQFF
cdr3_nt: TGTGCCAGCTCACCACAAAACTACAATGAGCAGTTCTTC

j_call: TRBJ2-7
d_call: NA
clone_size: few
v_call: TRBV7-6
cdr3_length: 13
cdr3_aa: CASSLEGNAEQYF
cdr3_nt: TGTGCCAGCAGCTTAGAGGGTAATGCCGAGCAGTACTTC

j_call: TRBJ2-2
d_call: TRBD2
clone_size: few
v_call: TRBV7-6
cdr3_length: 16
cdr3_aa: CASSGLGDPNTGELFF
cdr3_nt: TGTGCCAGCTCCGGACTAGGGGACCCGAACACCGGGGAGCTGTTTTTT

j_call: TRBJ1-5
d_call: NA
clone_size: many
v_call: TRBV29-1
cdr3_length: 12
cdr3_aa: CGVKSGGQPQHF
cdr3_nt: TGCGGAGTCAAGTCGGGCGGGCAGCCCCAGCATTTT

j_call: TRBJ2-5
d_call: TRBD2
clone_size: many
v_call: TRBV19
cdr3_length: 13
cdr3_aa: CASSSGRGETQYF
cdr3_nt: TGTGCCAGCTCTAGCGGGAGAGGAGAGACCCAGTACTTC

j_call: TRBJ2-7
d_call: TRBD2
clone_size: many
v_call: TRBV5-1
cdr3_length: 19
cdr3_aa: CASSLAPGLAGGLTYEQYF
cdr3_nt: TGCGCCAGCAGCTTGGCCCCGGGACTAGCGGGAGGCCTTACCTACGAGCAGTACTTC

j_call: TRBJ1-6
d_call: TRBD1
clone_size: few
v_call: TRBV20-1
cdr3_length: 14
cdr3_aa: CSASPTGGNSPLHF
cdr3_nt: TGCAGTGCGAGTCCGACAGGGGGTAATTCACCCCTCCACTTT

j_call: TRBJ2-3
d_call: NA
clone_size: NA
v_call: TRBV5-1
cdr3_length: 16
cdr3_aa: CASSLGNSVRADTQYF
cdr3_nt: TGCGCCAGCAGCTTAGGAAATAGTGTCCGCGCAGATACGCAGTATTTT

j_call: TRBJ1-6
d_call: TRBD1
clone_size: few
v_call: TRBV7-8
cdr3_length: 16
cdr3_aa: CASSPQGGGLDSPLHF
cdr3_nt: TGTGCCAGCAGCCCCCAGGGAGGGGGCTTGGATTCACCCCTCCACTTT

j_call: TRBJ2-7
d_call: NA
clone_size: few
v_call: TRBV19
cdr3_length: 14
cdr3_aa: CASSIQDSSYEQYF
cdr3_nt: TGTGCCAGTAGTATCCAGGACAGCTCCTACGAGCAGTACTTC

j_call: TRBJ2-1
d_call: TRBD2
clone_size: many
v_call: TRBV7-2
cdr3_length: 13
cdr3_aa: CASSLASGMEQFF
cdr3_nt: TGTGCCAGCAGCTTAGCTAGCGGGATGGAGCAGTTCTTC

j_call: TRBJ1-2
d_call: NA
clone_size: once
v_call: TRBV28
cdr3_length: 14
cdr3_aa: CASTISEANYGYTF
cdr3_nt: TGTGCCAGCACTATTAGTGAAGCTAACTATGGCTACACCTTC